This entry is about one T cell receptor beta chain. It lacks a known antigen. At one boundary the junction diverges from the germline segment, which might be a read error. This sample was included in a study of T cells after yellow fever vaccination (dated by TCRdb to between 2019 and 2020). For context, the study as a whole: The SMART-Seq v4 Ultra Low Input RNA kit was used to prepare libraries from fractions with low cell numbers. To track T-cell clones before and after primary and booster YFV17D yellow fever vaccination, bulk TCR alpha and beta repertoires were sequenced longitudinally. The cohort comprised two healthy male donors, one aged 18 to 30 and one aged 30 to 39 years. Blood samples were taken at several timepoints before and after primary and secondary immunization, and bulk PBMC replicates and cell subsets were isolated.

TCR cDNA was synthesized by 5'RACE template switching, through which a universal primer site and unique molecular identifiers were introduced. cDNA synthesis was primed from both the TCR alpha and TCR beta constant segments. Library amplification involved two PCR steps, and the second step added sample barcodes and sequencing adapters. Sequencing of libraries was done on Illumina HiSeq 2500 (2x100 bp) or NovaSeq (2x150 bp). As for the original processing: MIGEC was used to demultiplex reads and collapse the reads into UMI consensus sequences, and MiXCR was used for V(D)J alignment. Clonotypes responding to the vaccine were identified with edgeR on replicate PBMC samples, with the criteria of FDR below 0.01 and a log2 fold change above 5 up to day 15. CD4 or CD8 identity was assigned to each bulk clonotype according to whether the clonotype was present at higher abundance in the sequenced CD4 repertoire or the sequenced CD8 repertoire. TCRdb trimmed public reads at Q25 via fastp, called clones via MiXCR and kept in-frame beta chains. CDR3 protein sequences are deduplicated, and each keeps its most common genes and DNA. These V and J calls rely on TCRdb rather than the paper's analysis. The sample table lists hundreds of thousands of distinct CDR3 sequences, roughly 12% of them with a count of one. The top ten constitute about 16% of the sample.

From cysteine to phenylalanine, the CDR3 is 16 amino acids long. The only DNA kept is the CDR3, 48 bases in frame from the first base. For CDR1 and CDR2, the germline V gene (reference sequence) lists DFQATT and SNEGSKA. The paper's findings and limits, for the study overall: Most clones expanded after primary vaccination were re-detected after the booster (around 96% of CD4 and 80% to 90% of CD8), suggesting broad memory maintenance. A small share of clonotypes occurred in both CD4 and CD8 compartments, likely arising from convergent recombination. The secondary T-cell response was found to be weaker but faster than the primary response, with a peak reached on day 5 rather than on day 15. Because abundant contaminating clonotypes from the bulk population could be contained in FACS-sorted repertoires, computational filtering was required. Because the study included only a couple of donors, the extent to which the findings can be generalized is limited.

The sample's treatment or condition label is to be understood as: live attenuated yellow fever vaccine strain. At each blood-draw timepoint, two biological replicates of bulk PBMCs were obtained. PBMCs were isolated from peripheral blood using a standard Ficoll-Paque protocol. TriZol was used to extract RNA from bulk PBMCs, from CD4 and CD8 fractions, and from dextramer-positive and dextramer-negative fractions. The sample here was PBMCs, taken on the day of the yellow fever booster vaccination. The rearrangement combines TRBV20-1 with TRBJ2-2; TRBD2 lines up with 13 middle nucleotides. This sequence was found in a man aged 25-45 years who received the YFV17D yellow fever vaccine. The DNA sequence is as follows: TGCTGTGCTAGAGGGGGACTAGCGGGACGGACCGGGGAGCTGTTTTTT. Translated, it gives CCARGGLAGRTGELFF.